Each of the 26 T cell receptor beta chains below was sequenced from the same sample in a study of T cell responses to AZD1222 COVID-19 vaccine. The table came from immunoSEQ multiplex PCR; TCRdb's copy has only in-frame clones and leaves some out. Of approximately 65,000 clones listed, roughly three quarters are singletons. This material consisted of peripheral blood, taken on day 0 of AZD1222 vaccination. These receptors originate from an adult in good health.

The CDR3 DNA sequence: TGTGCCTGGAGCTTTAGCCGTGGCTGGGAAAAACTGTTTTTT. Protein: CAWSFSRGWEKLFF. The V and J genes are TRBV30 and TRBJ1-4; D is unclear. Per germline, CDR1 GTSNPN and CDR2 SVGIG (reference sequence). Between the trimmed V and J ends, which lost 3 bases and 8 bases, there was a span of 16 bases. The CDR3 runs to 14 residues.

The chain joins TRBV18 to TRBJ1-4; the D is unclear. Germline lookup yields CDR1 KGHSH and CDR2 LQKENI. The CDR3 length is 15 residues. V dropped 3 bases and J dropped 4 bases, with 12 bases sitting between them. The CDR3 DNA sequence: TGTGCCAGCTCACCCCGGGCAGGAGATAATGAAAAACTGTTTTTT. It is translated as CASSPRAGDNEKLFF. Combining the CDR3 with reference TRBV18 and TRBJ1-4 gives the whole variable domain NAGVMQNPRHLVRRRGQEARLRCSPMKGHSHVYWYRQLPEEGLKFMVYLQKENIIDESGMPKERFSAEFPKEGPSILRIQQVVRGDSAAYFCASSPRAGDNEKLFFGSGTQLSVL.

Ten or more counts support this clone. Additional DNA sequences in this sample encode the identical CDR3. The gene calls are TRBV6-1 and TRBJ2-7; unclear D gene. CDR1 MNHNS and CDR2 SASEGT come from the germline V gene. This CDR3 spans 13 amino acids. V was cut by 1 base and J by 0 bases, with 4 bases left in between. Here the CDR3 DNA reads TGTGCCAGCAGTGAAGGGCTCTCCTACGAGCAGTACTTC. It specifies CASSEGLSYEQYF.

The J gene is TRBJ2-2, the V gene TRBV2; D not resolved. CDR3 length equals 16 residues. Germline V gene lookup returns CDR1 SNHLY and CDR2 FYNNEI. The V and J ends lost 2 bases and 4 bases respectively, with 14 bases between them. In DNA, the CDR3 is TGTGCCAGCAGTGAATGGTCCTTGGGTGTCACCGGGGAGCTGTTTTTT. Residues: CASSEWSLGVTGELFF.

The chain employs TRBV18 and TRBJ2-7; D gene uncertain. The ends were cut back, 5 bases at V and 3 bases at J, with 17 bases in the middle. Germline V gene data show CDR1 as KGHSH and CDR2 as LQKENI. The CDR3 spans 15 residues. The CDR3 sequence: CASSIGPAVGYEQYF. The CDR3 DNA is TGTGCCAGCTCAATAGGGCCGGCGGTCGGCTACGAGCAGTACTTC.

The chain couples TRBV11-2 to TRBJ1-1, with a tentative D call TRBD1 (6 bases). V was clipped by 6 bases and J by 5 bases, with 13 bases between them. The V gene's germline CDR1 is SGHAT and CDR2 FQNNGV. This CDR3 contains 13 residues. The CDR3 loop is CASRFTGNTEAFF. CDR3 DNA sequence: TGTGCCAGCAGATTTACAGGGAATACTGAAGCTTTCTTT.

The rearrangement uses TRBV21-1 and TRBJ1-4. TRBV21-1 is a pseudogene locus. The CDR3 runs 16 residues. For the CDR3, the DNA is TGTGCCAGCAGTCTTTACGGTCTCCTTACGGGTGAAAAACTGTTTTTT. Amino acid sequence: CASSLYGLLTGEKLFF.

The chain uses TRBV3-1 (or the pseudogene TRBV3-2) and TRBJ1-1; D not certain. V lost 6 bases to trimming and J lost 3 bases, with 11 bases between them. Germline CDR1 and CDR2: LGHDT and YNNKEL (reference sequence). The CDR3 covers 13 residues. CDR3 nucleotides: TGTGCCAGCAGTCGACTGCTGGACACTGAAGCTTTCTTT. Translating gives CASSRLLDTEAFF.

The rearrangement links TRBV20-1 to TRBJ2-2, with unresolved D. CDR1 is DFQATT and CDR2 is SNEGSKA in the germline V gene (reference sequence). The V end lost 7 bases, the J end lost 4 bases, and 7 bases lay between the germline ends. The CDR3 is 11 residues long. The chain's CDR3 is CSGQGTGELFF. The CDR3 DNA sequence: TGCAGTGGACAAGGCACCGGGGAGCTGTTTTTT.

The V gene is TRBV10-3, the J gene TRBJ2-5; D is possibly TRBD1 (6 bases). V was pared by 3 bases and J by 4 bases, with 12 bases between. The CDR3 spans 14 residues. The germline gives CDR1 ENHRY, CDR2 SYGVKD. CDR3 coding DNA: TGTGCCATCAGTGACAGACAGGAGAGAGAGACCCAGTACTTC. Translating it yields CAISDRQERETQYF.

The gene calls are TRBV12-3 or TRBV12-4 and TRBJ2-5; D uncertain. V was clipped by 4 bases and J by 5 bases, with 11 bases between them. The CDR3 spans 13 residues. CDR3 sequence: CASSSGEGETQYF. The CDR3 nucleotides read TGTGCCAGCAGTTCAGGAGAAGGGGAGACCCAGTACTTC.

This clone was recorded a few times. The chain is built from TRBV10-2 and TRBJ1-5; D not certain. V lost 0 bases and J 0 bases, leaving 9 bases between the germline ends. CDR1 and CDR2 (germline): WSHSY, SAAADI. CDR3 length: 16 amino acids. The CDR3 bases are TGCGCCAGCAGTGAGTCGATAGGGCATAGCAATCAGCCCCAGCATTTT. Protein product: CASSESIGHSNQPQHF.

V and J are TRBV5-4 and TRBJ2-1; 14 bases are shared with TRBD2. Germline CDR1 SGHNT, CDR2 YYREEE (reference sequence). V gave up 4 bases and J gave up 9 bases; unmatched junction bases: 9. The CDR3 covers 16 residues. This CDR3 is CASSPTGLAGVGEQFF. CDR3 bases: TGTGCCAGCAGCCCGACGGGACTAGCGGGGGTGGGTGAGCAGTTCTTC.

This chain uses TRBV27 with TRBJ1-6; tentatively, D is TRBD1 (5 bases). The germline V gene has CDR1 MNHEY and CDR2 SMNVEV (reference sequence). This CDR3 region has 15 residues. The ends were cut back, 4 bases at V and 9 bases at J, with 16 bases in the middle. CDR3 region: CASSSPGLGASPLHF. In nucleotides, the CDR3 is TGTGCCAGCAGTTCCCCAGGGCTAGGCGCTTCACCCCTCCACTTT.

This chain links TRBV28 with TRBJ2-1, with D possibly being TRBD2 (6 bases). This CDR3 comprises 14 residues. Germline lookup yields CDR1 MDHEN and CDR2 SYDVKM. Trimming pared 3 bases from V and 0 bases from J, leaving 6 bases between. The CDR3 is CASSLGGSYNEQFF. DNA for the CDR3: TGTGCCAGCAGTTTGGGGGGCTCCTACAATGAGCAGTTCTTC.

The chain has TRBV7-2 and TRBJ2-5, with 8 bases that match TRBD2. The CDR3 has 15 residues. Germline values: CDR1 SGHTA, CDR2 FQGNSA. V was pared by 3 bases and J by 2 bases, with 5 bases of the junction left unmatched. The CDR3 protein is CASSFGTSRQETQYF. Here the CDR3 DNA reads TGTGCCAGCAGCTTCGGGACTAGTAGACAAGAGACCCAGTACTTC.

The chain combines TRBV27 with TRBJ1-4; D remains ambiguous. Germline-derived CDR1 and CDR2 are MNHEY and SMNVEV (reference sequence). V was cut by 2 bases and J by 10 bases, with 11 bases left in between. The CDR3 is made up of 13 amino acids. The CDR3 loop reads CASSLNWAGKLFF. The CDR3 bases are TGTGCCAGCAGTTTAAATTGGGCTGGAAAACTGTTTTTT.

This clone was counted only a few times. The gene calls are TRBV28 and TRBJ2-3; 9 nucleotides align to TRBD1. The CDR3 loop spans 14 amino acids. Germline V gene sequence: CDR1 MDHEN, CDR2 SYDVKM. V gave up 5 bases and J gave up 3 bases; unmatched junction bases: 3. CDR3 sequence (DNA): TGTGCCAGCAGTCGACAGGGGGATACAGATACGCAGTATTTT. Translation: CASSRQGDTDTQYF.

The genes are TRBV7-2 and TRBJ2-7; D possibly corresponds to TRBD1 (5 bases). The CDR3 has 12 amino acids. Germline loops: CDR1 SGHTA, CDR2 FQGNSA. V dropped 5 bases and J dropped 5 bases, with 10 bases sitting between them. The DNA for the CDR3 is TGTGCCAGCAGCCCAGGGTTCCACGAGCAGTACTTC. It translates to CASSPGFHEQYF.

This clone showed up just a few times. J is TRBJ1-6 and V is TRBV9; 7 bases agree with TRBD1. V lost 3 bases to trimming and J lost 0 bases; unmatched junction nucleotides: 6. The CDR3 has 17 residues. Germline values: CDR1 SGDLS, CDR2 YYNGEE. CDR3 region: CASSAGQASSYNSPLHF. In nucleotides, the CDR3 is TGTGCCAGCAGCGCCGGACAGGCGAGCTCCTATAATTCACCCCTCCACTTT.

This rearrangement joins TRBV5-1 to TRBJ2-5; the D is unclear. Trimming stripped 3 bases from V and 2 bases from J, with 11 bases between. The germline CDR1 and CDR2 sequences are SGHRS and YFSETQ. CDR3 size: 14 residues. The CDR3 region is CASSSPATQETQYF. CDR3 nucleotides: TGCGCCAGCAGCTCCCCGGCCACACAAGAGACCCAGTACTTC.

The chain recombines TRBV4-3 with TRBJ2-2; TRBD2 is a possible D gene (6 bases). This CDR3 region has 15 residues. The V gene lost 4 bases and the J gene lost 6 bases, with 15 bases spanning the gap. CDR1 and CDR2 (germline): LGHNA, YSLEER. CDR3 amino acids: CASSLSGVSPGELFF. The CDR3 nucleotides are TGCGCCAGCAGCCTCTCGGGGGTTTCTCCCGGGGAGCTGTTTTTT.

This chain joins TRBV18 and TRBJ1-2; D gene ambiguous. Trimming removed 1 base at V and 4 bases at J, with 16 bases between. This CDR3 spans 16 amino acids. Germline V gives CDR1 KGHSH, CDR2 LQKENI. The CDR3 nucleotides read TGTGCCAGCTCACCACGTCCAGGAGAGCCTCCCTATGGCTACACCTTC. Protein sequence: CASSPRPGEPPYGYTF.

The chain carries TRBV7-2 and TRBJ2-3; no clear D. The CDR3 spans 13 residues. Germline CDR1 reads SGHTA; CDR2 reads FQGNSA. The V end lost 2 bases, the J end lost 2 bases, and 5 bases lay between the germline ends. In DNA form, the CDR3 reads TGTGCCAGCAGCTTATCTCACACAGATACGCAGTATTTT. Residues: CASSLSHTDTQYF.

This chain links TRBV5-1 with TRBJ2-7; 7 bases fit TRBD1. J lost 2 bases, V lost 3 bases, and 5 bases had no gene match. Germline loops: CDR1 SGHRS, CDR2 YFSETQ. The length of the CDR3 is 14 residues. Here the CDR3 DNA reads TGCGCCAGCAGCTCCGGACAGGCGACCTACGAGCAGTACTTC. It yields the protein CASSSGQATYEQYF.

The DNA for the CDR3 is TGTGCCAGCAGGGCACAGTTTTTTTCCTATGGCTACACCTTC. This gives the protein CASRAQFFSYGYTF. The gene calls are TRBV4-2 and TRBJ1-2; D unclear. Looked up from germline, CDR1 is LGHNA and CDR2 is YNFKEQ. This CDR3 region has 14 residues. Trimming stripped 6 bases from V and 4 bases from J, with 15 bases between.